This TCR beta chain was found in a study of T-cell reconstitution after alpha-beta-depleted transplantation in children. This clonotype was recorded many times. Its target is not known. Library preparation (for TCRbeta) was performed with unique molecular identifiers. TCRdb itself ran the PCR reads through MiXCR, one entry per CDR3 protein. The sample includes roughly 70,000 distinct CDR3 sequences, 4.9% seen only once; the top ten take 15% to 20%. Study outcomes and limitations: T-cell counts and diversity at one year following transplant were attributed mainly to newly produced T cells. By about two months after transplant, alpha-beta T cells reportedly arose from several hundred graft clones that had expanded. Some patients owed their high day-60 TCRbeta diversity to surviving recipient T cells and thymic progenitors.

The CDR3 contains 12 residues. The V end was cut by 5 bases, the J end by 4 bases, with 6 bases between. Germline CDR1 reads SGHAT; CDR2 reads FQNNGV. The chain carries TRBV11-2 and TRBJ2-1; no clear D gene. Specimen: PBMCs, mostly from graft donor cells, collected 180 days after TCRalphabeta/CD19-depleted stem cell transplant. This receptor was obtained from a boy less than two years old who had a stem cell transplant for acute myeloid leukemia, so the T cells may come from the graft donor. CDR3 sequence (DNA): TGTGCCAGCAGCCATGGATACAATGAGCAGTTCTTC. This encodes CASSHGYNEQFF.